The 17 T cell receptor beta chains given below trace back to one sample, sequenced in a study of shared clonotypes between healthy human individuals. TCRdb's table, derived via immunoSEQ multiplex PCR, lists solely in-frame clones and lacks some. Here the sample spans around 2,100,000 clones, over 85% being singletons. Positive CCR7 selection of CD45RO-negative cells yielded the naive CD8 cells, and terminally differentiated effector memory CD45RA+ cells were excluded. Specimen: naive CD8+ T cells sorted from blood. Every receptor here comes from a man aged 18 to 29 in good health.

The genes are TRBV11-2 and TRBJ2-7; D remains ambiguous. Germline lookup yields CDR1 SGHAT and CDR2 FQNNGV. Trimming stripped 1 base from V and 0 bases from J, with 16 bases between. The CDR3 totals 17 residues. Here the CDR3 DNA reads TGTGCCAGCAGCTTAGTACCCCCTAATGAAAACTCCTACGAGCAGTACTTC. Protein: CASSLVPPNENSYEQYF.

This rearrangement joins TRBV7-2 to TRBJ2-7; 12 bases fit TRBD2. CDR1 SGHTA and CDR2 FQGNSA come from the germline V gene. The CDR3 has 18 amino acids. The V gene end was trimmed by 2 bases and the J gene end by 6 bases; junction bases not matched to a gene: 14. In DNA form, the CDR3 reads TGTGCCAGCAGCTTACCCCTTACTAGCGGGAGGCCCTCGGGCGAGCAGTACTTC. Its protein product is CASSLPLTSGRPSGEQYF.

The chain couples TRBV5-6 to TRBJ2-7, with a weak D call TRBD1 (6 bases). The CDR3 is 15 residues long. Germline values: CDR1 SGHDT, CDR2 YYEEEE. V was pared by 4 bases and J by 3 bases, with 17 bases between. CDR3 DNA: TGTGCCAGCAGCGCAGAGGGACACGGTATCTACGAGCAGTACTTC. This encodes CASSAEGHGIYEQYF.

This chain joins TRBV5-6 and TRBJ2-7; D perhaps matches TRBD1 (6 bases). V was clipped by 4 bases and J by 3 bases, with 17 bases between them. Germline CDR1 is SGHDT and CDR2 is YYEEEE. The CDR3 totals 15 residues. CDR3 region: CASSRELTGFYEQYF. The CDR3 DNA reads TGTGCCAGCAGCCGCGAATTGACAGGATTCTACGAGCAGTACTTC. The full variable domain, its missing parts supplied by reference TRBV5-6 and TRBJ2-7, is DAGVTQSPTHLIKTRGQQVTLRCSPKSGHDTVSWYQQALGQGPQFIFQYYEEEERQRGNFPDRFSGHQFPNYSSELNVNALLLGDSALYLCASSRELTGFYEQYFGPGTRLTVT.

The chain links TRBV10-3 to TRBJ1-1; D not resolved. Trimming cost V 4 bases and J 1 base, with 7 bases left between them. CDR1 ENHRY and CDR2 SYGVKD come from the germline V gene. The CDR3 has 13 amino acids. The CDR3 nucleotides read TGTGCCATCAGTGCCGAGGGGAACACTGAAGCTTTCTTT. Its protein is CAISAEGNTEAFF.

The chain uses TRBV13 and TRBJ2-3; 9 bases are a match to TRBD2. V lost 3 bases, J lost 5 bases, and 24 bases stayed unmatched. The CDR3 has 21 residues. Germline V gene data show CDR1 as PRHDT and CDR2 as FYEKMQ (reference sequence). The CDR3 loop is CASSFNPAERGAPSRGDTQYF. In nucleotides, the CDR3 is TGTGCCAGCAGCTTTAATCCCGCGGAGCGGGGGGCCCCATCTAGGGGAGATACGCAGTATTTT.

The rearrangement links TRBV6-5 to TRBJ1-3; 7 bases map to TRBD1. Per germline, CDR1 MNHEY and CDR2 SVGAGI. The CDR3 is 15 amino acids. After removal of 3 bases from V and 3 bases from J, the junction contained 5 bases not matched to a gene. This chain's CDR3 is CASSYIGQVGNTIYF. CDR3 DNA: TGTGCCAGCAGTTATATTGGACAGGTTGGAAACACCATATATTTT.

The chain joins TRBV9 to TRBJ2-7, with D uncertain. This CDR3 contains 15 residues. Looked up from germline, CDR1 is SGDLS and CDR2 is YYNGEE. Trimming shortened V by 0 bases and J by 2 bases, and 12 bases separated the two germline ends. The CDR3 sequence: CASSVATDPAYEQYF. The CDR3 DNA sequence: TGTGCCAGCAGCGTAGCTACGGACCCCGCCTACGAGCAGTACTTC.

This rearrangement joins TRBV29-1 to TRBJ2-1; D remains ambiguous. Germline CDR1 reads SQVTM; CDR2 reads ANQGSEA. V lost 4 bases, J lost 9 bases, and 19 bases lay in between. The CDR3 length is 14 residues. The CDR3: CSVGITDPPIEQFF. The CDR3 DNA sequence: TGCAGCGTTGGGATTACGGATCCGCCGATTGAGCAGTTCTTC.

This sequence joins TRBV11-2 and TRBJ1-6; D unresolved. The V gene lost 1 base and the J gene lost 10 bases, with 17 bases spanning the gap. The CDR3 consists of 16 residues. Germline V lookup: CDR1 SGHAT, CDR2 FQNNGV. CDR3 bases: TGTGCCAGCAGCTTAGGCGGCCCGACTTTCCTATCACCCCTCCACTTT. This encodes CASSLGGPTFLSPLHF.

The DNA for the CDR3 is TGTGCCAGCAGTTTCAGACGGGGTAGCGAGCAGTACTTC. Amino acids: CASSFRRGSEQYF. The chain joins TRBV28 to TRBJ2-7; possibly TRBD2 for D (5 bases). This CDR3 has 13 residues. V lost 3 bases and J 6 bases, leaving 12 bases between the germline ends. Per the germline V gene, CDR1 is MDHEN and CDR2 is SYDVKM.

The genes are TRBV13 and TRBJ2-4; D is perhaps TRBD2 (6 bases). V was shortened by 5 bases and J by 5 bases, with 10 bases between the two germline ends. CDR1 is PRHDT and CDR2 is FYEKMQ in the germline V gene (reference sequence). There are 13 residues in the CDR3. The CDR3 here is CASSLGEENIQYF. The CDR3 nucleotides are TGTGCCAGCAGCCTTGGGGAGGAAAACATTCAGTACTTC.

The chain joins TRBV27 to TRBJ2-7, with unresolved D. V lost 4 bases and J 7 bases, leaving 11 bases between the germline ends. Germline CDR1 is MNHEY and CDR2 is SMNVEV (reference sequence). This CDR3 comprises 12 residues. The CDR3 coding sequence is TGTGCCAGCAGTTCCGCCGCTAGGGAGCAGTACTTC. Translation gives CASSSAAREQYF.

V usage is TRBV19 and J usage is TRBJ2-1; 15 positions agree with TRBD2. The germline gives CDR1 LNHDA, CDR2 SQIVND (reference sequence). This CDR3 has 19 amino acids. V gave up 5 bases and J gave up 0 bases; unmatched junction bases: 8. The CDR3: CASSLGLAGGVFSYNEQFF. DNA of the CDR3: TGTGCCAGTAGTTTGGGACTAGCGGGGGGCGTGTTCTCCTACAATGAGCAGTTCTTC.

The rearrangement links TRBV7-2 to TRBJ2-1; D is perhaps TRBD2 (6 bases). Germline V gene sequence: CDR1 SGHTA, CDR2 FQGNSA. V was pared by 2 bases and J by 6 bases, with 23 bases between. CDR3 length: 18 residues. The CDR3 region has the DNA TGTGCCAGCAGCTTATTATCAGGAACGGGAGTCTTCGGCAATGAGCAGTTCTTC. It specifies CASSLLSGTGVFGNEQFF. Combining the CDR3 with reference TRBV7-2 and TRBJ2-1 gives the whole variable domain GAGVSQSPSNKVTEKGKDVELRCDPISGHTALYWYRQSLGQGLEFLIYFQGNSAPDKSGLPSDRFSAERTGGSVSTLTIQRTQQEDSAVYLCASSLLSGTGVFGNEQFFGPGTRLTVL.

The chain combines TRBV11-3 with TRBJ2-1; D is possibly TRBD2 (6 bases). This CDR3 is 13 amino acids long. The germline V gene encodes CDR1 SGHNT and CDR2 YENEEA. The V and J ends lost 5 bases and 7 bases respectively, with 12 bases between them. The CDR3 sequence is CASSTGTLNEQFF. CDR3 DNA: TGTGCCAGCAGCACCGGGACTTTAAATGAGCAGTTCTTC.

This chain uses TRBV25-1 with TRBJ1-2, with TRBD1 as a possible D gene (5 bases). The V gene's germline CDR1 is MGHDK and CDR2 SYGVNS. The CDR3 is 14 residues long. The ends were cut back, 4 bases at V and 4 bases at J, with 13 bases in the middle. The CDR3: CASSGGTAIYGYTF. The CDR3 DNA follows: TGTGCCAGCAGTGGAGGGACCGCTATCTATGGCTACACCTTC.